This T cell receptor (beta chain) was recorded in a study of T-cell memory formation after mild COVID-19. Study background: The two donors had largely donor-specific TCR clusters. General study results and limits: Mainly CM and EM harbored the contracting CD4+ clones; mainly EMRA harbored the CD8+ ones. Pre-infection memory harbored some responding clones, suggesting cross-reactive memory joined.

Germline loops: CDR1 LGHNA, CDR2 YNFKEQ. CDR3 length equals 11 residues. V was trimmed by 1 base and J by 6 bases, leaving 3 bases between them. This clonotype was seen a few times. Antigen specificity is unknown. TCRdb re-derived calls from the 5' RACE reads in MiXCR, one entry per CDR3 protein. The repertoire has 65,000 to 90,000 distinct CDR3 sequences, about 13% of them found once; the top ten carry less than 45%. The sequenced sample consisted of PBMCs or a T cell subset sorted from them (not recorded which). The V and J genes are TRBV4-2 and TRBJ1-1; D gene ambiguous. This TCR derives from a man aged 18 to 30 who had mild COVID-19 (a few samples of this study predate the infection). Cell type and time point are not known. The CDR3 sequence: CASSQGPEAFF. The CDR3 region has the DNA TGTGCCAGCAGCCAAGGGCCTGAAGCTTTCTTT.